The 31 T cell receptor beta chains reported below all come from one sample, sequenced in a study of monozygotic twins with cystic fibrosis. Some clones are missing from TCRdb's copy, which holds only in-frame ones; the method was immunoSEQ multiplex PCR. In the table there are 29,000 or so clones, approximately 80% of which are singletons. Sequencing was done on a sample of blood. These receptors all stem from a girl aged 2-10 years with cystic fibrosis.

The genes are TRBV13 and TRBJ1-6, with D tentatively TRBD1 (5 bases). Looked up from germline, CDR1 is PRHDT and CDR2 is FYEKMQ (reference sequence). CDR3 length: 14 residues. Trimming left V 8 bases short and J 9 bases short, with 17 bases between. The CDR3, as DNA: TGTGCCAGCTCAGACAGTCTAGGGTCTTCACCCCTCCACTTT. This translates into CASSDSLGSSPLHF. The full variable domain, rest sourced from reference TRBV13 and TRBJ1-6, is AAGVIQSPRHLIKEKRETATLKCYPIPRHDTVYWYQQGPGQDPQFLISFYEKMQSDKGSIPDRFSAQQFSDYHSELNMSSLELGDSALYFCASSDSLGSSPLHFGNGTRLTVT.

The chain combines TRBV6-6 with TRBJ1-5; D not certain. The CDR3 has 13 amino acids. Germline V CDR1 and CDR2: MNHNY, SVGAGI (reference sequence). V lost 0 bases and J lost 14, with 14 bases in between. The CDR3 DNA follows: TGTGCCAGCAGTTACTCGGATCAGAATAATGAGCATTTT. This codes for CASSYSDQNNEHF.

The V gene is TRBV7-8, the J gene TRBJ1-1, with D uncertain. Trimming took 1 base from V and 3 from J, leaving 15 bases between them. There are 16 residues in the CDR3. In germline, CDR1 is SGHVS, CDR2 FQNEAQ. The CDR3 sequence: CASSLVTGGRDTEAFF. The CDR3 DNA reads TGTGCCAGCAGCTTAGTGACTGGAGGGAGGGACACTGAAGCTTTCTTT.

The chain combines TRBV6-6 with TRBJ2-2; the D gene is possibly TRBD1 (7 bases). The CDR3 extends over 16 amino acids. Trimming pared 5 bases from V and 6 bases from J, leaving 19 bases between. CDR1 and CDR2 from the germline V gene are MNHNY and SVGAGI (reference sequence). In DNA, the CDR3 is TGTGCCAGCAGTAACCCGAGGACAGGAGGGGCCGGGGAGCTGTTTTTT. This encodes CASSNPRTGGAGELFF.

The CDR3 protein is CASSTTSGGYYEQYF. DNA of the CDR3: TGTGCCAGCAGCACCACTAGCGGCGGGTACTACGAGCAGTACTTC. This chain links TRBV7-2 with TRBJ2-7; 8 bases line up with TRBD2. Per the germline V gene, CDR1 is SGHTA and CDR2 is FQGNSA. The V segment lost 5 bases and the J segment 3 bases; nucleotides outside the gene matches: 9. The CDR3 sequence is 15 residues long.

This clone came up once. Written as DNA, the CDR3 is TGTGCCAGTAGTATGGGACAGACCTCCTACAATGAGCAGTTCTTC. Its protein is CASSMGQTSYNEQFF. This chain links TRBV19 with TRBJ2-1; the match to TRBD1 covers 7 bases. The V gene end was trimmed by 3 bases and the J gene end by 0 bases; junction bases not matched to a gene: 2. Germline-derived CDR1 and CDR2 are LNHDA and SQIVND (reference sequence). The length of the CDR3 is 15 residues.

The chain is built from TRBV15 and TRBJ1-4; D gene ambiguous. Germline assignment: CDR1 LNHNV and CDR2 YYDKDF (reference sequence). This CDR3 contains 15 residues. Trimming stripped 1 base from V and 5 bases from J, with 11 bases between. CDR3 DNA sequence: TGTGCCACCAGCAGAGTGACGGGAGGGAATGAAAAACTGTTTTTT. Its translation is CATSRVTGGNEKLFF.

This chain links TRBV30 with TRBJ2-7, with 11 positions matching TRBD1. Per the germline V gene, CDR1 is GTSNPN and CDR2 is SVGIG (reference sequence). The CDR3 loop spans 14 amino acids. J gave up 2 bases and V 3 bases, and 3 bases lay outside the gene matches. The CDR3 is CAWREGQGAYEQYF. The CDR3 DNA sequence: TGTGCCTGGAGGGAGGGACAGGGGGCCTACGAGCAGTACTTC.

This chain connects TRBV25-1 to TRBJ2-1; D gene uncertain. Looked up from germline, CDR1 is MGHDK and CDR2 is SYGVNS. The V end lost 2 bases, the J end lost 0 bases, and 8 bases lay between the germline ends. The CDR3 runs to 15 residues. In DNA, the CDR3 is TGTGCCAGCAGTGAACTCCTAGGCTCCTACAATGAGCAGTTCTTC. It encodes CASSELLGSYNEQFF. Combining the CDR3 with reference TRBV25-1 and TRBJ2-1 gives the whole variable domain EADIYQTPRYLVIGTGKKITLECSQTMGHDKMYWYQQDPGMELHLIHYSYGVNSTEKGDLSSESTVSRIRTEHFPLTLESARPSHTSQYLCASSELLGSYNEQFFGPGTRLTVL.

The genes are TRBV4-1 and TRBJ1-1; D gene ambiguous. Trimming stripped 3 bases from V and 2 bases from J, with 7 bases between. CDR1 and CDR2 (germline): MGHRA, YSYEKL. The CDR3 is made up of 13 amino acids. Here the CDR3 DNA reads TGCGCCAGCAGCCACTGGGAAAACACTGAAGCTTTCTTT. This encodes CASSHWENTEAFF.

The chain links TRBV11-2 to TRBJ1-2; TRBD1 agrees at 7 bases. V trimming: 5 bases; J trimming: 5 bases; junction bases outside the gene matches: 2. The CDR3 consists of 12 residues. Germline V gives CDR1 SGHAT, CDR2 FQNNGV. CDR3 sequence (DNA): TGTGCCAGCAGCCCAGGGGGGTATGGCTACACCTTC. Protein sequence: CASSPGGYGYTF. The complete variable domain, with remaining parts taken from reference TRBV11-2 and TRBJ1-2, reads EAGVAQSPRYKIIEKRQSVAFWCNPISGHATLYWYQQILGQGPKLLIQFQNNGVVDDSQLPKDRFSAERLKGVDSTLKIQPAKLEDSAVYLCASSPGGYGYTFGSGTRLTVV.

This clone was found a few times. Here the CDR3 DNA reads TGTGCCAGCAGCGTAGGAATCAGCTCCTACGAGCAGTACTTC. Translating it yields CASSVGISSYEQYF. J is TRBJ2-7 and V is TRBV9, with D uncertain. Per germline, CDR1 SGDLS and CDR2 YYNGEE. The CDR3 extends over 14 amino acids. Trimming removed 0 bases at V and 0 bases at J, with 7 bases between.

The chain carries TRBV27 and TRBJ1-5; D is undetermined. Trimming pared 5 bases from V and 4 bases from J, leaving 9 bases between. This CDR3 spans 13 amino acids. CDR1 MNHEY and CDR2 SMNVEV come from the germline V gene (reference sequence). The CDR3 spells CASSITINQPQHF. DNA of the CDR3: TGTGCCAGCAGTATAACCATAAATCAGCCCCAGCATTTT.

The chain combines TRBV10-1 with TRBJ2-1; D is ambiguous. The CDR3 runs to 15 residues. V was clipped by 3 bases and J by 6 bases, with 15 bases between them. The germline V gene has CDR1 WNHNN and CDR2 SYGVQD (reference sequence). The CDR3 region is CASSDTPMSSNEQFF. The CDR3 coding sequence is TGCGCCAGCAGTGACACCCCGATGAGTTCCAATGAGCAGTTCTTC.

The chain employs TRBV19 and TRBJ2-2; TRBD2 is a possible D gene (5 bases). This CDR3 is built from 15 residues. Germline-derived CDR1 and CDR2 are LNHDA and SQIVND (reference sequence). V dropped 3 bases and J dropped 7 bases, with 15 bases sitting between them. The CDR3 region has the DNA TGTGCCAGTAGTATCTTGGAGTATCGGGGCGGGGAGCTGTTTTTT. This encodes CASSILEYRGGELFF.

This chain joins TRBV5-1 and TRBJ1-1; D is possibly TRBD1 (6 bases). Germline CDR1 reads SGHRS; CDR2 reads YFSETQ. The CDR3 has 14 amino acids. V was trimmed by 0 bases and J by 7 bases, leaving 13 bases between them. CDR3 bases: TGCGCCAGCAGCTTGGGCGGGACACCTGATGAAGCTTTCTTT. This codes for CASSLGGTPDEAFF.

The V gene is TRBV25-1, the J gene TRBJ2-5, with D perhaps being TRBD1 or TRBD2 (6 bases each). V lost 10 bases, J lost 4 bases, and 13 bases lay in between. There are 12 residues in the CDR3. CDR1 is MGHDK, CDR2 SYGVNS, per germline. The CDR3, as DNA: TGTGCCACGGGGGCGGTCAGAGAGACCCAGTACTTC. As protein: CATGAVRETQYF. Combining the CDR3 with reference TRBV25-1 and TRBJ2-5 gives the whole variable domain EADIYQTPRYLVIGTGKKITLECSQTMGHDKMYWYQQDPGMELHLIHYSYGVNSTEKGDLSSESTVSRIRTEHFPLTLESARPSHTSQYLCATGAVRETQYFGPGTRLLVL.

The chain has TRBV7-2 and TRBJ1-1, with D uncertain. Trimming removed 1 base at V and 10 bases at J, with 10 bases between. The CDR3 has 12 amino acids. The germline V gene encodes CDR1 SGHTA and CDR2 FQGNSA. CDR3 coding DNA: TGTGCCAGCAGCTTAGTTGGGTATGGAGCTTTCTTT. Translation gives CASSLVGYGAFF.

The sample holds one count of this clone. The gene calls are TRBV10-3 and TRBJ1-1; no definite D call. This CDR3 contains 16 residues. V was shortened by 0 bases and J by 2 bases, with 13 bases between the two germline ends. The germline CDR1 and CDR2 sequences are ENHRY and SYGVKD. CDR3 DNA: TGTGCCATCAGTGAGTCCTTGGAACACGGAAACACTGAAGCTTTCTTT. It yields the protein CAISESLEHGNTEAFF.

The V and J genes are TRBV29-1 and TRBJ2-7, with D possibly being TRBD1 (5 bases). The CDR3 loop spans 12 amino acids. The ends were cut back, 4 bases at V and 6 bases at J, with 13 bases in the middle. Germline V gives CDR1 SQVTM, CDR2 ANQGSEA. The CDR3 here is CSVAGGRGEQYF. The CDR3 nucleotides are TGCAGCGTTGCGGGCGGTAGGGGCGAGCAGTACTTC.

The chain carries TRBV29-1 and TRBJ1-4; no firm D call. The CDR3 covers 14 residues. Germline loops: CDR1 SQVTM, CDR2 ANQGSEA. V lost 4 bases to trimming and J lost 5 bases, with 14 bases between them. CDR3 loop: CSVATTYSNEKLFF. CDR3 nucleotide sequence: TGCAGCGTTGCCACGACATACTCGAATGAAAAACTGTTTTTT. Filled out from reference TRBV29-1 and TRBJ1-4, the complete variable domain reads SAVISQKPSRDICQRGTSLTIQCQVDSQVTMMFWYRQQPGQSLTLIATANQGSEATYESGFVIDKFPISRPNLTFSTLTVSNMSPEDSSIYLCSVATTYSNEKLFFGSGTQLSVL.

The chain carries TRBV2 and TRBJ1-1; D may be TRBD1 (6 bases). In germline, CDR1 is SNHLY, CDR2 FYNNEI. The ends were cut back, 10 bases at V and 6 bases at J, with 15 bases in the middle. This CDR3 region has 12 residues. CDR3 nucleotides: TGTGCCATCGGAGGGGGTATAGCTGAAGCTTTCTTT. Protein sequence: CAIGGGIAEAFF.

V usage is TRBV6-6 and J usage is TRBJ2-7; 8 bases align to TRBD2. With 2 bases clipped from V and 1 base from J, the junction kept 7 bases outside the gene matches. Looked up from germline, CDR1 is MNHNY and CDR2 is SVGAGI (reference sequence). CDR3 length: 16 amino acids. The CDR3 loop reads CASSYRGVAGSYEQYF. CDR3 coding DNA: TGTGCCAGCAGTTACCGGGGAGTAGCGGGATCCTACGAGCAGTACTTC.

The J gene is TRBJ2-7, the V gene TRBV25-1; no definite D call. Trimming pared 0 bases from V and 3 bases from J, leaving 15 bases between. The CDR3 is 16 amino acids. Per the germline V gene, CDR1 is MGHDK and CDR2 is SYGVNS. In DNA, the CDR3 is TGTGCCAGCAGTGAATATTACAGCCTAGATCGCTACGAGCAGTACTTC. Encoded protein: CASSEYYSLDRYEQYF.

The chain links TRBV4-1 to TRBJ1-2, with 7 bases fitting TRBD1. This CDR3 is built from 13 residues. Per germline, CDR1 MGHRA and CDR2 YSYEKL. V was clipped by 4 bases and J by 8 bases; unmatched bases: 7. CDR3 nucleotides: TGCGCCAGCAGCCCACCGAACAGGGGCGGCTACACCTTC. Translating it yields CASSPPNRGGYTF.

The chain links TRBV6-6 to TRBJ1-3, with 7 positions matching TRBD1. Germline V gene lookup returns CDR1 MNHNY and CDR2 SVGAGI (reference sequence). V trimming: 0 bases; J trimming: 4 bases; junction bases outside the gene matches: 3. The CDR3 totals 15 residues. The CDR3 bases are TGTGCCAGCAGTTACTCAGGAGGGGGCGGAAACACCATATATTTT. As protein: CASSYSGGGGNTIYF.

This chain joins TRBV10-3 and TRBJ1-3; D is unclear. Germline assignment: CDR1 ENHRY and CDR2 SYGVKD. The germline V and J ends were trimmed by 3 bases and 0 bases, with 12 bases remaining between them. CDR3 size: 16 residues. The CDR3 coding sequence is TGTGCCATCAGTGATCAGTTAGGGTTCTCTGGAAACACCATATATTTT. This translates into CAISDQLGFSGNTIYF.

This chain links TRBV5-5 with TRBJ1-1, with no clear D. From germline, CDR1 is SGHKS and CDR2 YYEKEE (reference sequence). CDR3 size: 15 residues. Trimming stripped 4 bases from V and 0 bases from J, with 13 bases between. The CDR3 DNA reads as TGTGCCAGCAGCCTGGAGAGGGCCATGAACACTGAAGCTTTCTTT. It yields the protein CASSLERAMNTEAFF.

The rearrangement uses TRBV29-1 and TRBJ1-2, with a tentative D call TRBD1 (6 bases). The CDR3 loop spans 14 amino acids. V shed 6 bases and J shed 3 bases, with 17 bases lying between them. Germline V gives CDR1 SQVTM, CDR2 ANQGSEA. As DNA, the CDR3 is TGCAGCGTGGGAGGGCCGGGGGCTGACTATGGCTACACCTTC. This sequence encodes CSVGGPGADYGYTF. Combining the CDR3 with reference TRBV29-1 and TRBJ1-2 gives the whole variable domain SAVISQKPSRDICQRGTSLTIQCQVDSQVTMMFWYRQQPGQSLTLIATANQGSEATYESGFVIDKFPISRPNLTFSTLTVSNMSPEDSSIYLCSVGGPGADYGYTFGSGTRLTVV.

The chain has TRBV6-1 and TRBJ1-1, with D unresolved. This CDR3 contains 10 residues. V lost 8 bases to trimming and J lost 6 bases, with 7 bases between them. Germline V gene lookup returns CDR1 MNHNS and CDR2 SASEGT. DNA for the CDR3: TGTGCCAGCTTCCGGGCTGAAGCTTTCTTT. It codes for CASFRAEAFF.

The CDR3 protein is CASSSPMNTEAFF. Written as DNA, the CDR3 is TGTGCCAGCAGCTCCCCCATGAACACTGAAGCTTTCTTT. This chain uses TRBV11-2 with TRBJ1-1, with D unclear. Per the germline V gene, CDR1 is SGHAT and CDR2 is FQNNGV. V was trimmed by 4 bases and J by 0 bases, leaving 6 bases between them. The CDR3 sequence is 13 residues long. The full variable domain, rest sourced from reference TRBV11-2 and TRBJ1-1, is EAGVAQSPRYKIIEKRQSVAFWCNPISGHATLYWYQQILGQGPKLLIQFQNNGVVDDSQLPKDRFSAERLKGVDSTLKIQPAKLEDSAVYLCASSSPMNTEAFFGQGTRLTVV.